This TCR beta chain was captured by sequencing in a study of radiotherapy plus CTLA-4 blockade in lung cancer. V shed 5 bases, J shed 2 bases, and the junction held 5 bases outside the gene matches. CDR1 and CDR2 (germline): SGHVS, FQNEAQ. The CDR3 is made up of 15 amino acids. General study points: Expansion in blood of tumor-derived TCR clones was seen after radiotherapy plus ipilimumab.

Assay: immunoSEQ multiplex PCR; the TCRdb copy retains only in-frame clones and omits some. The top ten clones hold under 25% of a sample with about 39,000 clones, approximately 75% of them seen once. Worth noting for this clone: Its antigen is still unknown.

Sequences were derived from peripheral blood, sampled from a patient treated with radiotherapy plus ipilimumab. The rearrangement joins TRBV7-8 to TRBJ2-1; 8 bases fit TRBD2. This clonotype was obtained from a human donor with non-small cell lung cancer that progressed on radiotherapy plus ipilimumab. The CDR3 spells CASSPGGVTYNEQFF. The CDR3 nucleotides read TGTGCCAGCAGCCCCGGGGGGGTGACCTACAATGAGCAGTTCTTC. The full variable domain, in which reference TRBV7-8 and TRBJ2-1 provide the parts outside the CDR3, is GAGVSQSPRYKVAKRGQDVALRCDPISGHVSLFWYQQALGQGPEFLTYFQNEAQLDKSGLPSDRFFAERPEGSVSTLKIQRTQQEDSAVYLCASSPGGVTYNEQFFGPGTRLTVL.